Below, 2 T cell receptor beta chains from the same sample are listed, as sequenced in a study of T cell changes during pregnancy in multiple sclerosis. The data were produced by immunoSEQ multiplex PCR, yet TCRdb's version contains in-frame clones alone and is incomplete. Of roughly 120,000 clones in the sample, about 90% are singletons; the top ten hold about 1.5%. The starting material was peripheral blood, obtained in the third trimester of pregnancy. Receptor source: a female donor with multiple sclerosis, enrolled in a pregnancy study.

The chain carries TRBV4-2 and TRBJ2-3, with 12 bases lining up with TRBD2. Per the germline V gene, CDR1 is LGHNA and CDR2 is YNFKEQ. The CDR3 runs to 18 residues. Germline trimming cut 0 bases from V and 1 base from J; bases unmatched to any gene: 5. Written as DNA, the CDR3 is TGTGCCAGCAGCCAAGATCTTAGACTAGCGGGAGGCACAGATACGCAGTATTTT. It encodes CASSQDLRLAGGTDTQYF.

The CDR3 DNA sequence: TGTGCCAGCAGCGTAGTGGCAGCGGGGATTCACAATGAGCAGTTCTTC. Translation gives CASSVVAAGIHNEQFF. The V and J genes are TRBV9 and TRBJ2-1, with 7 bases aligning to TRBD2. V lost 0 bases and J lost 5; bases outside the gene matches: 8. This CDR3 region has 16 residues. In germline, CDR1 is SGDLS, CDR2 YYNGEE. The full variable domain, in which reference TRBV9 and TRBJ2-1 provide the parts outside the CDR3, is DSGVTQTPKHLITATGQRVTLRCSPRSGDLSVYWYQQSLDQGLQFLIQYYNGEERAKGNILERFSAQQFPDLHSELNLSSLELGDSALYFCASSVVAAGIHNEQFFGPGTRLTVL.